This T cell receptor beta chain was sequenced in a study of CD8 T cells in ankylosing spondylitis. The study's findings and limits: A TCR beta motif made of several highly homologous variants seemed typical of ankylosing spondylitis blood. In reactive arthritis synovial fluid and blood, some motif variants had been reported before. Significant enrichment of disease-linked clones was reportedly seen in matched ankylosing spondylitis synovial fluid.

Quantitative 5'-RACE with molecular barcodes produced the TCR beta libraries. TCRdb redid the calling of the 5' RACE reads with MiXCR, one entry per CDR3 protein. The sample carries some 450,000 distinct CDR3 sequences, roughly 18% recorded once. Turning to this clonotype: Its target is unknown.

The clonotype was recovered from a male donor with ankylosing spondylitis. Sequenced sample: blood, either unsorted or a sorted T cell fraction (not recorded which).

As DNA, the CDR3 is TGTGCCTGGAGACAGGGGGCGGACGGGGCTTTCTTT. It is translated as CAWRQGADGAFF. The V call is TRBV30, the J call TRBJ1-1; 9 positions match TRBD1. The CDR3 contains 12 residues. The V and J ends lost 3 bases and 11 bases, in that order; junction bases with no gene match: 7. Germline CDR1 GTSNPN, CDR2 SVGIG (reference sequence).